One sample yielded the 27 T cell receptor beta chains listed below, sequenced in a study of T cell clonality in common variable immunodeficiency. TCRdb keeps only in-frame clones here, not all; method: immunoSEQ multiplex PCR. Altogether tens of thousands of clones were found in the sample, and no singletons occur. The sequenced sample was peripheral blood mononuclear cells. Source of these receptors: a person aged 18-69 years in good health.

This clone was seen only a few times. Sequencing ends 3 residues short of the CDR3 end; the germline J gene provides the rest. The chain links TRBV7-8 to TRBJ1-2; a weak D match, TRBD1 (6 bases). V was shortened by 5 bases and J by 6 bases, with 13 bases between the two germline ends. Germline lookup yields CDR1 SGHVS and CDR2 FQNEAQ. CDR3 length equals 13 residues. The chain's CDR3 is CASSTNRADGYTF. The sequenced part of the CDR3 DNA is TGTGCCAGCAGCACGAACAGGGCTGATGGC. Together with reference TRBV7-8 and TRBJ1-2, the CDR3 gives the full variable domain: GAGVSQSPRYKVAKRGQDVALRCDPISGHVSLFWYQQALGQGPEFLTYFQNEAQLDKSGLPSDRFFAERPEGSVSTLKIQRTQQEDSAVYLCASSTNRADGYTFGSGTRLTVV.

In regard to this clone: The read is 3 residues too short to cover the CDR3 end, so that end is filled in from the germline J gene. The chain combines TRBV7-2 with TRBJ2-1; TRBD2 agrees at 13 bases. V shed 5 bases, J shed 7 bases, and the junction held 5 bases outside the gene matches. This CDR3 contains 15 residues. Germline V CDR1 and CDR2: SGHTA, FQGNSA. The CDR3 here is CASSPRTSGSNEQFF. The CDR3 bases that were read are TGTGCCAGCAGCCCCAGGACTAGCGGGAGTAATGAG.

This clone appeared many times. The read terminates 3 residues ahead of where the CDR3 ends, so the germline J gene completes it. The chain couples TRBV19 to TRBJ2-2; 8 bases are a match to TRBD1. Germline V gene lookup returns CDR1 LNHDA and CDR2 SQIVND (reference sequence). The CDR3 contains 14 residues. V was pared by 10 bases and J by 0 bases, with 4 bases of the junction left unmatched. CDR3 DNA, as far as it was read: TGTGCCACCATCAGGGGGCCGAACACCGGGGAG. Translating it yields CATIRGPNTGE. The entire CDR3 protein reads CATIRGPNTGELFF.

This clone was detected ten times or more. The read is 3 residues too short to cover the CDR3 end, so that end is filled in from the germline J gene. This chain connects TRBV7-6 to TRBJ2-7; 8 bases line up with TRBD1. Germline CDR1 reads SGHVS; CDR2 reads FNYEAQ. The length of the CDR3 is 15 residues. Trimming removed 5 bases from V and 3 bases from J; junction bases left unmatched: 9. CDR3 DNA, as far as it was read: TGTGCCAGCAGCCGGTTTTTGACAGGGGTCTACGAG. It codes for CASSRFLTGVYE. The full CDR3 sequence reads CASSRFLTGVYEQYF.

On this clone: The read finishes 3 residues shy of the CDR3 end, and the germline J gene is used to complete it. Different DNA sequences within this sample yield the same CDR3. V usage is TRBV20-1 and J usage is TRBJ2-3, with D perhaps TRBD1 (5 bases). Trimming took off 0 bases at V and 6 bases at J, with 10 bases between the two ends. The CDR3 covers 13 residues. Germline CDR1 is DFQATT and CDR2 is SNEGSKA (reference sequence). Partial CDR3 DNA: TGCAGTGCTAGAGATCTCAGGGCGGATACG. Its translation: CSARDLRADT. The whole CDR3 is CSARDLRADTQYF.

The sample holds many counts of this clone. The CDR3 extends 3 residues past the end of the read, so its final part is completed from the germline J gene. The genes are TRBV7-9 and TRBJ1-2; 8 bases map to TRBD1. This CDR3 is built from 15 residues. V was pared by 1 base and J by 4 bases, with 5 bases of the junction left unmatched. The V gene's germline CDR1 is SEHNR and CDR2 FQNEAQ (reference sequence). CDR3 amino acids: CASSLVTGVGYGYTF. The sequenced part of the CDR3 DNA is TGTGCCAGCAGCTTAGTGACAGGGGTGGGCTATGGC.

This clone was detected ten times or more. The CDR3 goes on 3 residues after the read ends, and that part is filled in from the germline J gene. The chain links TRBV7-9 to TRBJ1-2, with D uncertain. The CDR3 is made up of 13 amino acids. In germline, CDR1 is SEHNR, CDR2 FQNEAQ (reference sequence). V gave up 5 bases and J gave up 3 bases, with 10 bases separating them. CDR3 bases read: TGTGCCAGCAGCCCCCCAGCGTACTATGGC. This translates into CASSPPAYYG. The entire CDR3 protein reads CASSPPAYYGYTF.

In its sample, this clone was seen many times. The read finishes 3 residues shy of the CDR3 end, and the germline J gene is used to complete it. The chain combines TRBV20-1 with TRBJ1-1; TRBD1 matches 10 bases. Germline trimming cut 3 bases from V and 4 bases from J; bases unmatched to any gene: 8. The germline V gene has CDR1 DFQATT and CDR2 SNEGSKA (reference sequence). CDR3 length: 15 amino acids. The CDR3 sequence: CSARVPRQGATEAFF. The CDR3 bases that were read are TGCAGTGCTAGGGTACCCCGACAGGGGGCCACTGAA.

Ten or more counts support this clone. The CDR3 end lies 3 residues beyond the end of the read and is filled in from the germline J gene. V usage is TRBV5-1 and J usage is TRBJ2-3, with 12 bases identical to TRBD2. Germline trimming cut 0 bases from V and 5 bases from J; bases unmatched to any gene: 7. This CDR3 has 17 amino acids. Germline V CDR1 and CDR2: SGHRS, YFSETQ. CDR3 sequence: CASSLVGTSGSGDTQYF. The covered CDR3 bases are TGCGCCAGCAGCTTGGTCGGGACTAGCGGGTCGGGAGATACG.

Comments on this clone: The CDR3 is cut off 3 residues early in the read; its end comes from the germline J gene. The J gene is TRBJ2-2, the V gene TRBV6-1, with 8 positions matching TRBD1. The germline CDR1 and CDR2 sequences are MNHNS and SASEGT. This CDR3 has 16 amino acids. The CDR3 bases that were read are TGTGCCAGCAGTGAATTACAGGGGGTCGGGGCCAACGTG. Residues: CASSELQGVGANV. In full, the CDR3 is CASSELQGVGANVLFF.

This clone was counted at least ten times. The DNA ends 3 residues before the CDR3 does, and the rest of the CDR3 is filled in from the germline J gene. The V gene is TRBV7-9, the J gene TRBJ1-2; 7 bases line up with TRBD1. V shed 8 bases and J 4 bases; nucleotides not matched to a gene: 10. Per the germline V gene, CDR1 is SEHNR and CDR2 is FQNEAQ (reference sequence). The CDR3 covers 14 residues. The CDR3 spells CASESGGGGYGYTF. Partial CDR3 DNA: TGTGCCAGCGAGAGTGGAGGGGGCGGCTATGGC. The full variable domain, in which reference TRBV7-9 and TRBJ1-2 provide the parts outside the CDR3, is DTGVSQNPRHKITKRGQNVTFRCDPISEHNRLYWYRQTLGQGPEFLTYFQNEAQLEKSRLLSDRFSAERPKGSFSTLEIQRTEQGDSAMYLCASESGGGGYGYTFGSGTRLTVV.

This clone was detected ten times or more. The sequenced fragment ends 3 residues before the CDR3 boundary, so the rest is inferred from the germline J gene. The J gene is TRBJ2-5, the V gene TRBV30, with 7 bases aligning to TRBD1. With V trimmed by 2 bases and J by 4 bases, 4 bases remained unmatched. This CDR3 is built from 13 residues. Germline CDR1 GTSNPN, CDR2 SVGIG (reference sequence). The sequenced part of the CDR3 DNA is TGTGCCTGGAGTCTAAAGGGGGCAGAGACC. The encoded protein is CAWSLKGAET. The whole CDR3 protein is CAWSLKGAETQYF.

This clone was seen at least ten times. The read is 3 residues too short to cover the CDR3 end, so that end is filled in from the germline J gene. This chain joins TRBV29-1 and TRBJ2-5; D might be TRBD2 (5 bases). The germline gives CDR1 SQVTM, CDR2 ANQGSEA. Trimming shortened V by 7 bases and J by 4 bases, and 13 bases separated the two germline ends. The length of the CDR3 is 12 residues. The CDR3: CSGSTGSETQYF. Partial CDR3 DNA: TGCAGCGGCTCGACGGGGTCAGAGACC.

This clone has ten or more counts. The CDR3 end is not reached by the read, which stops 3 residues before it; the germline J gene fills it in. The chain links TRBV5-1 to TRBJ1-1, with D possibly TRBD1 on 6 matching bases. The V and J ends lost 4 bases and 7 bases respectively, with 17 bases between them. CDR3 length: 14 amino acids. The V gene's germline CDR1 is SGHRS and CDR2 YFSETQ. The part of the CDR3 DNA that was read is TGCGCCAGCAGCCCCGGACAGTCGTTTTTTGAA. The encoded protein is CASSPGQSFFE. The full CDR3 protein reads CASSPGQSFFEAFF. Looking up the rest from reference TRBV5-1 and TRBJ1-1 gives the full variable domain: KAGVTQTPRYLIKTRGQQVTLSCSPISGHRSVSWYQQTPGQGLQFLFEYFSETQRNKGNFPGRFSGRQFSNSRSEMNVSTLELGDSALYLCASSPGQSFFEAFFGQGTRLTVV.

As concerns this clone: The read terminates 3 residues before the CDR3 end, so the remaining end is supplied by the germline J gene. V and J are TRBV5-5 and TRBJ1-2; tentatively, D is TRBD1 (5 bases). The V gene's germline CDR1 is SGHKS and CDR2 YYEKEE (reference sequence). The CDR3 spans 14 residues. V lost 4 bases, J lost 6 bases, and 16 bases lay in between. This CDR3 reads CASSPSRGEHGYTF. Partial CDR3 DNA: TGTGCCAGCAGCCCGTCGAGAGGGGAGCATGGC.

To note about this clone: The read falls 3 residues short of the CDR3 end, and the missing part is taken from the germline J gene. The chain is built from TRBV6-2 or TRBV6-3 and TRBJ2-2; D may be TRBD2 (7 bases). Germline loops: CDR1 MNHEY, CDR2 SVGEGT. This CDR3 contains 12 residues. CDR3 sequence: CASAGEGEKLFF. Partial CDR3 DNA: TGTGCCAGCGCAGGGGAGGGTGAAAAG.

This clone was detected many times. The CDR3 is cut off 3 residues early in the read; its end comes from the germline J gene. V gene TRBV7-2 combines with J gene TRBJ2-5; 9 nucleotides match TRBD2. Trimming cost V 0 bases and J 0 bases; bases outside gene matches: 8. Germline CDR1 and CDR2: SGHTA and FQGNSA. The CDR3 runs to 18 residues. The part of the CDR3 DNA that was read is TGTGCCAGCAGCTTAGCCCGACTAGCGGCACCGTACCAAGAGACC. It is translated as CASSLARLAAPYQET. The complete CDR3 sequence is CASSLARLAAPYQETQYF.

This clone came up many times. Read coverage stops 3 residues before the CDR3 terminus; the germline J gene supplies the remainder. The gene calls are TRBV20-1 and TRBJ2-4; TRBD2 agrees at 11 bases. Germline V gene sequence: CDR1 DFQATT, CDR2 SNEGSKA (reference sequence). This CDR3 is 15 amino acids long. With V trimmed by 1 base and J by 4 bases, 3 bases remained unmatched. The CDR3 reads CSARVGTSGKNIQYF. CDR3 DNA (partial): TGCAGTGCTAGAGTTGGGACTAGCGGAAAAAACATT.

This clone appeared a few times. The CDR3 end is not reached by the read, which stops 3 residues before it; the germline J gene fills it in. The chain employs TRBV19 and TRBJ2-7, with D possibly TRBD2 on 6 matching bases. The germline gives CDR1 LNHDA, CDR2 SQIVND (reference sequence). This CDR3 comprises 17 residues. V dropped 4 bases and J dropped 2 bases, with 21 bases sitting between them. CDR3 DNA (partial): TGTGCCAGTAGTAGGATGTCTAGCGAGGGGCTCCCCTACGAG. Residues: CASSRMSSEGLPYE. The CDR3 reads in full as CASSRMSSEGLPYEQYF.

This clone was seen many times. The CDR3 extends 3 residues past the end of the read, so its final part is completed from the germline J gene. This chain uses TRBV5-1 with TRBJ1-1; possibly TRBD1 for D (5 bases). Germline CDR1 and CDR2: SGHRS and YFSETQ. This CDR3 region has 14 residues. V lost 5 bases to trimming and J lost 2 bases, with 13 bases between them. CDR3 sequence reads: CASRARQGNTEAFF. CDR3 DNA, as far as it was read: TGCGCCAGCAGGGCGAGGCAGGGAAACACTGAA.

This clone was recorded many times. The CDR3 is cut off 3 residues early in the read; its end comes from the germline J gene. The chain couples TRBV4-2 to TRBJ2-3; a weak D match, TRBD2 (7 bases). Trimming stripped 0 bases from V and 3 bases from J, with 16 bases between. The CDR3 runs 17 residues. The germline CDR1 and CDR2 sequences are LGHNA and YNFKEQ. The sequenced part of the CDR3 DNA is TGTGCCAGCAGCCAAGAAGGGGGGGGCCCCCTGACAGATACG. Translated: CASSQEGGGPLTDT. The full CDR3 sequence reads CASSQEGGGPLTDTQYF.

This clone was seen repeatedly, ten times or more. The sequenced fragment ends 3 residues before the CDR3 boundary, so the rest is inferred from the germline J gene. The rearrangement links TRBV24-1 to TRBJ2-1, with 12 nucleotides matching TRBD2. The V segment lost 4 bases and the J segment 0 bases; nucleotides outside the gene matches: 9. There are 19 residues in the CDR3. Looked up from germline, CDR1 is KGHDR and CDR2 is SFDVKD. The covered CDR3 bases are TGTGCCACCAGTGACGTCACTAGCGGGGGGCTTAGCTCCTACAATGAG. Protein sequence: CATSDVTSGGLSSYNE. The full CDR3 reads CATSDVTSGGLSSYNEQFF.

This clone was detected many times. The read ends 3 residues shy of where the CDR3 ends; the end is completed using the germline J gene. The V and J genes are TRBV20-1 and TRBJ1-4; 9 bases align to TRBD1. The V gene's germline CDR1 is DFQATT and CDR2 SNEGSKA (reference sequence). J lost 3 bases, V lost 6 bases, and 5 bases had no gene match. This CDR3 has 14 amino acids. The CDR3 loop reads CSANRGPANEKLFF. The covered CDR3 bases are TGCAGTGCCAACAGGGGGCCAGCTAATGAAAAA.

This clone is termed medium-sized. The CDR3 end falls 3 residues outside the read, so it is completed with the germline J gene. This sequence joins TRBV20-1 and TRBJ2-3; possibly TRBD2 for D (6 bases). CDR1 is DFQATT and CDR2 is SNEGSKA in the germline V gene (reference sequence). CDR3 size: 12 residues. With 5 bases removed from V and 6 bases from J, the gap between germline ends came to 12 bases. The CDR3 loop is CSALAARDTQYF. The DNA read from the CDR3 is TGCAGTGCTTTAGCGGCCAGGGATACG.

Ten or more counts support this clone. The read ends 3 residues shy of where the CDR3 ends; the end is completed using the germline J gene. The V and J genes are TRBV4-1 and TRBJ1-4; 8 bases align to TRBD1. This CDR3 is 15 amino acids long. Germline V gene sequence: CDR1 MGHRA, CDR2 YSYEKL. CDR3 DNA, as far as it was read: TGCGCCAGCAGCCCCCGGGGACAGGCCCCGGTGGAA. Its translation is CASSPRGQAPVE. The entire CDR3 sequence reads CASSPRGQAPVELFF.

This clone has at least ten counts. From the germline J gene comes the end of the CDR3, since the read stops 3 residues before it. V and J are TRBV20-1 and TRBJ1-6, with 12 bases identical to TRBD1. Germline assignment: CDR1 DFQATT and CDR2 SNEGSKA (reference sequence). This CDR3 has 15 amino acids. The trim removed 6 bases at V and 6 bases at J, leaving 6 bases unmatched. The CDR3 here is CSASGTGGPNSPLHF. The CDR3 bases that were read are TGCAGTGCCTCCGGGACAGGGGGCCCTAATTCACCC.

This clone has at least ten counts. The read terminates 3 residues before the CDR3 end, so the remaining end is supplied by the germline J gene. The V gene is TRBV18, the J gene TRBJ1-4; D not resolved. V lost 2 bases to trimming and J lost 2 bases, with 15 bases between them. Germline V gene lookup returns CDR1 KGHSH and CDR2 LQKENI. The CDR3 has 17 residues. Partial CDR3 DNA: TGTGCCAGCTCACCAGATTCGTACCAAGGGACTAATGAAAAA. Protein: CASSPDSYQGTNEK. The entire CDR3 sequence reads CASSPDSYQGTNEKLFF.